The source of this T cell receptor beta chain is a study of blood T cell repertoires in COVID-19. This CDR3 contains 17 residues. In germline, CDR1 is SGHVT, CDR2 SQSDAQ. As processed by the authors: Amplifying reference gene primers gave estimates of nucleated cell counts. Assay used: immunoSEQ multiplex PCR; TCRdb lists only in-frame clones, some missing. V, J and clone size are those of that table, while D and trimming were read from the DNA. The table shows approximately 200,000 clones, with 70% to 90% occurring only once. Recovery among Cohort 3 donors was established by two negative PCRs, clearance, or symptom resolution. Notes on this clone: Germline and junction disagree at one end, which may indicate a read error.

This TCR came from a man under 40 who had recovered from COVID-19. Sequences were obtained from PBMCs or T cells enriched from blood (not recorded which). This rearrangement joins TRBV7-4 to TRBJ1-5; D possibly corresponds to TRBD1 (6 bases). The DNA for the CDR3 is TGCCCCAGCAGCCACGGAAACGGGGGGGGCAGCAATCAGCCCCAGCATTTT. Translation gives CPSSHGNGGGSNQPQHF. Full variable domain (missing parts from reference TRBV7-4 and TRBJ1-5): GAGVSQSPRYKVAKRGRDVALRCDSISGHVTLYWYRQTLGQGSEVLTYSQSDAQRDKSGRPSGRFSAERPERSVSTLKIQRTEQGDSAVYLCPSSHGNGGGSNQPQHFGDGTRLSIL.